This note documents a single T cell receptor beta chain sequence. The same CDR3 also results from other DNA sequences found in this sample. There are 12 residues in the CDR3. Germline-derived CDR1 and CDR2 are KGHSH and LQKENI. V was trimmed by 3 bases and J by 1 base, leaving 3 bases between them. This record belongs to a study of shared clonotypes between healthy human individuals. The authors ran the assay at deep level. This table comes from immunoSEQ multiplex PCR, and its TCRdb copy is limited to in-frame clones, with some not included. The sample holds some 2 million clones; 85% to 95% are singletons and the top ten take more than 0.1%.

This receptor was obtained from a man between 18 and 35 years old in good health. Sequencing was performed on naive CD4+ T cells sorted from blood. Noted subset: CD45RA+ positively selected. The chain links TRBV18 to TRBJ1-1; D is ambiguous. CDR3 bases: TGTGCCAGCTCACCGCAGAACACTGAAGCTTTCTTT. It encodes CASSPQNTEAFF.